Listed here are 17 T cell receptor beta chains from one sample, sequenced in a study of blood T cells in healthy people across ages. A second PCR of 7 to 11 cycles used a sample-barcoded 5' primer and a J-beta primer mix. TCRdb reprocessed the 5' RACE reads via MiXCR and lists one record per CDR3 protein. The repertoire holds 1.8 million or so distinct CDR3 sequences, with approximately 40% as singletons. The material sequenced was blood. Every receptor here comes from a human donor in good health.

The V gene is TRBV7-6, the J gene TRBJ2-7; D possibly matches TRBD1 or TRBD2 (5 bases each). In germline, CDR1 is SGHVS, CDR2 FNYEAQ. V gave up 5 bases and J gave up 2 bases, with 19 bases separating them. The CDR3 is made up of 16 amino acids. CDR3 sequence: CASSPGGWQGAYEQYF. CDR3 in DNA: TGTGCCAGCAGCCCCGGAGGTTGGCAGGGCGCCTACGAGCAGTACTTC. The whole variable domain, remainder taken from reference TRBV7-6 and TRBJ2-7, is GAGVSQSPRYKVTKRGQDVALRCDPISGHVSLYWYRQALGQGPEFLTYFNYEAQQDKSGLPNDRFSAERPEGSISTLTIQRTEQRDSAMYRCASSPGGWQGAYEQYFGPGTRLTVT.

The rearrangement joins TRBV9 to TRBJ2-7, with D unresolved. V lost 5 bases and J 2 bases, leaving 17 bases between the germline ends. The CDR3 consists of 15 residues. CDR1 is SGDLS, CDR2 YYNGEE, per germline. CDR3 protein: CASSPQGLQPYEQYF. The CDR3 nucleotides are TGTGCCAGCAGTCCCCAAGGGCTACAGCCCTACGAGCAGTACTTC.

V and J are TRBV4-1 and TRBJ1-1, with TRBD1 identical over 7 bases. Germline assignment: CDR1 MGHRA and CDR2 YSYEKL. With 8 bases clipped from V and 3 bases from J, the junction kept 12 bases outside the gene matches. CDR3 length equals 15 residues. Here the CDR3 reads CASGLIVTGDTEAFF. CDR3 DNA: TGCGCCAGCGGGTTAATCGTTACAGGGGACACTGAAGCTTTCTTT.

This clonotype was seen a handful of times. J is TRBJ2-5 and V is TRBV15; tentative D call: TRBD1 (5 bases). Deletions cut 0 bases from V and 5 bases from J, with 7 bases between. The CDR3 is 13 amino acids. The germline gives CDR1 LNHNV, CDR2 YYDKDF (reference sequence). CDR3 sequence reads: CATSRDRAETQYF. As DNA, the CDR3 is TGTGCCACCAGCAGAGACAGGGCGGAGACCCAGTACTTC.

This sequence joins TRBV3-1 and TRBJ2-5; D is perhaps TRBD1 or TRBD2 (7 bases each). The DNA end is more similar to TRBJ2-7, so the J call may be wrong. This CDR3 has 15 amino acids. The germline gives CDR1 LGHDT, CDR2 YNNKEL (reference sequence). The CDR3 here is CASSPRQGGNYEQYF. The CDR3 bases are TGTGCCAGCAGTCCTAGACAGGGAGGGAACTACGAGCAGTACTTC.

This clonotype was observed a handful of times. The chain links TRBV29-1 to TRBJ2-3; TRBD2 might be the D (5 bases). With 4 bases removed from V and 3 bases from J, the gap between germline ends came to 23 bases. The CDR3 contains 17 residues. CDR1 is SQVTM and CDR2 is ANQGSEA in the germline V gene. The DNA for the CDR3 is TGCAGCGTTGCGGGGTATTTTCGGGTAGCCCAGACAGATACGCAGTATTTT. It encodes CSVAGYFRVAQTDTQYF.

CDR3 in amino acids: CASSRTGFDGQFF. The CDR3 coding sequence is TGCGCCAGCAGCCGGACAGGGTTCGATGGGCAGTTCTTC. The J gene is TRBJ2-1, the V gene TRBV4-1; 8 bases are a match to TRBD1. Germline trimming cut 4 bases from V and 12 bases from J; bases unmatched to any gene: 8. The length of the CDR3 is 13 residues. CDR1 is MGHRA, CDR2 YSYEKL, per germline.

The J gene is TRBJ2-3, the V gene TRBV9; D is perhaps TRBD1 or TRBD2 (5 bases each). There are 18 residues in the CDR3. Germline-derived CDR1 and CDR2 are SGDLS and YYNGEE. Trimming removed 0 bases from V and 2 bases from J, with 19 bases in between. Written as DNA, the CDR3 is TGTGCCAGCAGCGTAGGGGACCCAAACCTTTACATCACAGATACGCAGTATTTT. It yields the protein CASSVGDPNLYITDTQYF.

This clonotype showed up many times. The chain links TRBV7-2 to TRBJ2-6; tentatively, D is TRBD1 (5 bases). This CDR3 is 15 amino acids long. Per germline, CDR1 SGHTA and CDR2 FQGNSA. Trimming removed 1 base at V and 2 bases at J, with 6 bases between. The CDR3 coding sequence is TGTGCCAGCAGCTTAGTCAGGGCTGGGGCCAACGTCCTGACTTTC. Encoded protein: CASSLVRAGANVLTF.

This clonotype has more than one count but fewer than ten. The chain employs TRBV6-2 or TRBV6-3 and TRBJ1-2; D is undetermined. Germline V CDR1 and CDR2: MNHEY, SVGEGT. The CDR3 has 13 residues. The V end was cut by 6 bases, the J end by 7 bases, with 15 bases between. CDR3 protein: CASRPPRSVGYTF. The CDR3 DNA reads as TGTGCCAGCAGACCCCCCAGGAGCGTTGGCTACACCTTC.

The gene calls are TRBV18 and TRBJ2-5; D is unresolved. The DNA end lines up better with TRBJ2-7; the J call may be wrong. Germline-derived CDR1 and CDR2 are KGHSH and LQKENI. The CDR3 extends over 13 amino acids. The CDR3 protein is CASSPLPTYEQYF. The CDR3 nucleotides are TGTGCCAGCTCACCACTACCGACCTACGAGCAGTACTTC.

The V gene is TRBV7-2, the J gene TRBJ1-4; D may be TRBD1 (6 bases). The CDR3 consists of 15 residues. Deletions cut 2 bases from V and 3 bases from J, with 10 bases between. CDR1 is SGHTA, CDR2 FQGNSA, per germline. The DNA for the CDR3 is TGTGCCAGCAGCTTACGGCCAGGGGCTAATGAAAAACTGTTTTTT. This translates into CASSLRPGANEKLFF.

V usage is TRBV12-3 or TRBV12-4 and J usage is TRBJ1-2; D perhaps matches TRBD1 (5 bases). Trimming pared 2 bases from V and 2 bases from J, leaving 12 bases between. CDR3 length: 15 amino acids. The CDR3, as DNA: TGTGCCAGCAGTTTAAACTGGGACTTAAACTATGGCTACACCTTC. Encoded protein: CASSLNWDLNYGYTF.

V gene TRBV3-1 combines with J gene TRBJ2-1; D remains unclear. The CDR3 is 12 amino acids. Germline V gene lookup returns CDR1 LGHDT and CDR2 YNNKEL (reference sequence). The V end lost 1 base, the J end lost 7 bases, and 5 bases lay between the germline ends. The CDR3 spells CASSQVKNEQFF. CDR3 DNA sequence: TGTGCCAGCAGCCAAGTAAAAAATGAGCAGTTCTTC.

This clonotype was counted between two and nine times. The V gene is TRBV29-1, the J gene TRBJ2-1, with 8 nucleotides matching TRBD1. The junction had 11 bases not matched to a gene; V was cut back by 4 bases and J by 6 bases. Germline CDR1 and CDR2: SQVTM and ANQGSEA. The CDR3 consists of 15 residues. This CDR3 reads CSVGPQGASGNEQFF. As DNA, the CDR3 is TGCAGCGTTGGGCCCCAGGGGGCGTCGGGCAATGAGCAGTTCTTC.

The rearrangement uses TRBV28 and TRBJ2-3; D unclear. V lost 3 bases and J lost 8, with 6 bases in between. Germline loops: CDR1 MDHEN, CDR2 SYDVKM. CDR3 length equals 11 residues. CDR3 sequence reads: CASSFIGTQYF. CDR3 nucleotides: TGTGCCAGCAGTTTCATTGGTACGCAGTATTTT.

The chain couples TRBV12-5 to TRBJ1-1; D is undetermined. From germline, CDR1 is LGHNT and CDR2 FRNRAP. The CDR3 sequence is 12 residues long. The V end was cut by 2 bases, the J end by 4 bases, with 5 bases between. The CDR3 coding sequence is TGTGCTAGTGGTTTGAGAGGCACTGAAGCTTTCTTT. Encoded protein: CASGLRGTEAFF.